This TCR beta chain appears in the sequencing data of a study of T cells after yellow fever vaccination. Study-wide findings and caveats: Most clones from primary vaccination were detected again post-booster (96% CD4, around 88% CD8).

This clonotype was detected a few times. What it binds is unknown. The ends were cut back, 3 bases at V and 4 bases at J, with 16 bases in the middle. This CDR3 is 17 amino acids long. TCRdb reanalysed the 5' RACE reads using MiXCR and keeps one entry per CDR3 protein. The sample holds about 240,000 distinct CDR3 sequences, 6.9% seen once. This chain uses TRBV12-3 or TRBV12-4 with TRBJ2-6; D gene uncertain. The clonotype originates from a man aged 25-40 years who received the YFV17D yellow fever vaccine. Sequenced material: CD4+ T cells sorted from PBMCs, taken 15 days after the yellow fever booster vaccination. This CDR3 is CASSFSGGASGANVLTF. Written as DNA, the CDR3 is TGTGCCAGCAGTTTTTCTGGTGGTGCATCCGGGGCCAACGTCCTGACTTTC.